The clone carrying this TCR beta chain was seen only a few times. The antigen is not known. Germline assignment: CDR1 SQVTM and CDR2 ANQGSEA. This CDR3 has 15 amino acids. V was pared by 5 bases and J by 2 bases, with 18 bases between. Each molecule of TCR cDNA was tagged with one unique molecular identifier. MiXCR, applied by TCRdb to the 5' RACE reads, yields one record per CDR3 protein. The data hold 40,000 to 55,000 distinct CDR3 sequences, with roughly 15% observed a single time. The source of the sample is a study of spatial heterogeneity in lung cancer. Background on the study: Raw-read counts averaged over ten per unique TCR and UMI combination. General study findings and limits: Circulating ubiquitous expanded tumor TCRs were observed more frequently at resection than at follow-up.

Documented time point: sample taken at primary tumor resection. Whole RNA, isolated from tumor, nontumor lung or frozen PBMC, was sequenced without prior sorting. The source material was PBMCs, sampled at surgery. The TCR was taken from a male donor with early-stage non-small cell lung cancer. V gene TRBV29-1 combines with J gene TRBJ1-2; the D gene is possibly TRBD1 (5 bases). The CDR3 sequence is CSVTPRAQGNYGYTF. In DNA, the CDR3 is TGCAGCGTTACCCCGAGAGCTCAGGGAAACTATGGCTACACCTTC.